These T cell receptor beta chains were read from a single sample in a study of blood T cell repertoires in COVID-19. Assay used: immunoSEQ multiplex PCR; TCRdb lists only in-frame clones, some missing. The sample gives tens of thousands of clones, roughly 86% of which show up once; around 2.7% is in the top ten. Source material: peripheral blood. Receptors were obtained from a man in his fifties or sixties with active COVID-19. CDR3s include the opening cysteine and the closing phenylalanine or tryptophan. Each record gives: J gene, clone size, V gene, D gene, CDR3 DNA, CDR3 protein. The D gene is left open where the match is weak. Clone size is given for some rows only: seen once, a few or many times, or a class if the clone is expanded.

J gene: TRBJ1-1; clone size: .; V gene: TRBV2; D gene: .; CDR3 DNA: TGTGCCAGCACCGTTGTGGGGGGCACTGAAGCTTTCTTT; CDR3 protein: CASTVVGGTEAFF
J gene: TRBJ2-1; clone size: once; V gene: TRBV4-2; D gene: TRBD2; CDR3 DNA: TGTGCCAGCAGCCAAGATGGACTAGCGGGAGATGTGCAGTTCTTC; CDR3 protein: CASSQDGLAGDVQFF
J gene: TRBJ1-5; clone size: once; V gene: TRBV18; D gene: .; CDR3 DNA: TGTGCCAGCTCAGAAATGACAACCCAGCCCCAGCATTTT; CDR3 protein: CASSEMTTQPQHF
J gene: TRBJ1-2; clone size: .; V gene: TRBV5-1; D gene: .; CDR3 DNA: TGCGCCAGCAAGGGTTCTGGGGGCGCTAATAGCTATGGCTACACCTTC; CDR3 protein: CASKGSGGANSYGYTF
J gene: TRBJ1-1; clone size: once; V gene: TRBV12-3/TRBV12-4; D gene: .; CDR3 DNA: TGTGCCAGCCGTGGGGGGATGAACACTGAAGCTTTCTTT; CDR3 protein: CASRGGMNTEAFF
J gene: TRBJ1-2; clone size: .; V gene: TRBV6-2/TRBV6-3; D gene: TRBD1; CDR3 DNA: TGTGCCAGCAGTGGCGTGGGGGACAGGTACTATGGCTACACCTTC; CDR3 protein: CASSGVGDRYYGYTF
J gene: TRBJ2-5; clone size: once; V gene: TRBV10-2; D gene: TRBD2; CDR3 DNA: TGCGCCAGCGAACAAGGGGTAGCGGGGTTCCAAGAGACCCAGTACTTC; CDR3 protein: CASEQGVAGFQETQYF
J gene: TRBJ1-2; clone size: .; V gene: TRBV27; D gene: TRBD1; CDR3 DNA: TGTGCCAGCTCGGACAGGGGGCCCTTCTATGGCTACACCTTC; CDR3 protein: CASSDRGPFYGYTF
J gene: TRBJ2-5; clone size: .; V gene: TRBV7-2; D gene: .; CDR3 DNA: TGTGCCAGCAGAAATGGAAGGGGACCGGGGGTCGGAGACCAGTACTTC; CDR3 protein: CASRNGRGPGVGDQYF
J gene: TRBJ1-6; clone size: medium-sized; V gene: TRBV4-3; D gene: .; CDR3 DNA: TGCGCCAGCAGCCAAGATACGAGCGGGGTTCGGTATTCACCCCTCCACTTT; CDR3 protein: CASSQDTSGVRYSPLHF
J gene: TRBJ2-2; clone size: .; V gene: TRBV11-2; D gene: TRBD1; CDR3 DNA: TGTGCCAGCAGCTTAGTTTGGGGACAGATAAACACCGGGGAGCTGTTTTTT; CDR3 protein: CASSLVWGQINTGELFF
J gene: TRBJ1-6; clone size: .; V gene: TRBV18; D gene: TRBD1; CDR3 DNA: TGTGCCAGCTCACCAACAGGGGATAATTCACCCCTCCACTTT; CDR3 protein: CASSPTGDNSPLHF
J gene: TRBJ1-2; clone size: .; V gene: TRBV10-3; D gene: .; CDR3 DNA: TGTGCCATCAACCGGGAACCTGTGGATGGCTACACCTTC; CDR3 protein: CAINREPVDGYTF
J gene: TRBJ1-2; clone size: .; V gene: TRBV24-1; D gene: .; CDR3 DNA: TGTGCCACCAGTGATTTAATCCTCCCCAACTATGGCTACACCTTC; CDR3 protein: CATSDLILPNYGYTF
J gene: TRBJ2-2; clone size: few; V gene: TRBV14; D gene: .; CDR3 DNA: TGTGCCAGCAGCCAAGGCGTCATTGGTACCGGGGAGCTGTTTTTT; CDR3 protein: CASSQGVIGTGELFF
J gene: TRBJ2-5; clone size: .; V gene: TRBV5-6; D gene: .; CDR3 DNA: TGTGCCAGCACTTTATTGGGGGGTGAAGAGACCCAGTACTTC; CDR3 protein: CASTLLGGEETQYF
J gene: TRBJ2-5; clone size: .; V gene: TRBV7-8; D gene: TRBD1; CDR3 DNA: TGTGCCAGCAGCCCCCGTCCCAGCCAGGGGGTAGAGACCCAGTACTTC; CDR3 protein: CASSPRPSQGVETQYF
J gene: TRBJ1-2; clone size: .; V gene: TRBV9; D gene: .; CDR3 DNA: TGTGCCAGCAGCGTAGAGGCAGGGATGGGAGGCTACACCTTC; CDR3 protein: CASSVEAGMGGYTF
J gene: TRBJ2-5; clone size: .; V gene: TRBV19; D gene: .; CDR3 DNA: TGTGCCAGTAGCATCCGGTTCCAAGAGACCCAGTACTTC; CDR3 protein: CASSIRFQETQYF
J gene: TRBJ2-1; clone size: .; V gene: TRBV18; D gene: .; CDR3 DNA: TGTGCCAGCTCACCAAGGGGGTCACCTCTCGGAGAGCAGTTCTTC; CDR3 protein: CASSPRGSPLGEQFF
J gene: TRBJ2-1; clone size: once; V gene: TRBV2; D gene: .; CDR3 DNA: TGTGCCAGCAGTGGACTCCGGGTGGACAATGAGCAGTTCTTC; CDR3 protein: CASSGLRVDNEQFF
J gene: TRBJ1-2; clone size: .; V gene: TRBV29-1; D gene: .; CDR3 DNA: TGCAGCGTCGCACAGGGATCTAACTATGGCTACACCTTC; CDR3 protein: CSVAQGSNYGYTF
J gene: TRBJ2-1; clone size: .; V gene: TRBV6-2/TRBV6-3; D gene: .; CDR3 DNA: TGTGCCAGCAGTTACTCTAACAGGGACGGGCAGTTCTTC; CDR3 protein: CASSYSNRDGQFF
J gene: TRBJ2-3; clone size: .; V gene: TRBV6-2/TRBV6-3; D gene: .; CDR3 DNA: TGTGCCAGCAGCCACGGGAGACAGTACTACACAGATACGCAGTATTTT; CDR3 protein: CASSHGRQYYTDTQYF
J gene: TRBJ2-7; clone size: few; V gene: TRBV7-2; D gene: TRBD2; CDR3 DNA: TGTGCCAGCAGCTTAAAGCGGGGGGGCTACGAGCAGTACTTC; CDR3 protein: CASSLKRGGYEQYF
J gene: TRBJ1-3; clone size: .; V gene: TRBV7-2; D gene: .; CDR3 DNA: TGTGCCAGCAGCCCGAACAGGGCCTCTGGAAACACCATATATTTT; CDR3 protein: CASSPNRASGNTIYF
J gene: TRBJ2-1; clone size: .; V gene: TRBV7-3; D gene: TRBD2; CDR3 DNA: TGTGCCAGCAGCTTTAGCGGGGGCACCGCGGCTGAGCAGTTCTTC; CDR3 protein: CASSFSGGTAAEQFF
J gene: TRBJ2-2; clone size: .; V gene: TRBV2; D gene: TRBD2; CDR3 DNA: TGTGCCAGCAGTGTCTTAGCGGGAGGGAACACCGGGGAGCTGTTTTTT; CDR3 protein: CASSVLAGGNTGELFF
J gene: TRBJ2-7; clone size: .; V gene: TRBV27; D gene: .; CDR3 DNA: TGTGCCAGCAGTTTAACGGCCAGGGTACGCAGAGACGAGGAGCAGTACTTC; CDR3 protein: CASSLTARVRRDEEQYF
J gene: TRBJ2-1; clone size: .; V gene: TRBV28; D gene: .; CDR3 DNA: TGTGCCAGCAGTTCTCCCAGGGGTTCTGTGTCAAATGAGCAGTTCTTC; CDR3 protein: CASSSPRGSVSNEQFF
J gene: TRBJ2-5; clone size: .; V gene: TRBV7-6; D gene: .; CDR3 DNA: TGTGCCAGCAGCTTGGGGTTCACCCCCTCGGGGGAGACCCAGTACTTC; CDR3 protein: CASSLGFTPSGETQYF
J gene: TRBJ1-1; clone size: once; V gene: TRBV15; D gene: .; CDR3 DNA: TGTGCCACCAGCAGAGATCCCGGGGCTGAAGCTTTCTTT; CDR3 protein: CATSRDPGAEAFF
J gene: TRBJ1-5; clone size: .; V gene: TRBV6-2/TRBV6-3; D gene: .; CDR3 DNA: TGTGCCAGCAGTTACTCGAGATCACGGTATGTCAATCAGCCCCAGCATTTT; CDR3 protein: CASSYSRSRYVNQPQHF
J gene: TRBJ2-1; clone size: .; V gene: TRBV27; D gene: TRBD1; CDR3 DNA: TGTGCCAGCAGTTATTACAGGGGGTATGAGCAGTTCTTC; CDR3 protein: CASSYYRGYEQFF
J gene: TRBJ2-7; clone size: .; V gene: TRBV6-6; D gene: TRBD2; CDR3 DNA: TGTGCCAGCAGTTACTCCCCGGGGGGACCCTACGAGCAGTACTTC; CDR3 protein: CASSYSPGGPYEQYF
J gene: TRBJ2-2; clone size: once; V gene: TRBV7-3; D gene: .; CDR3 DNA: TGTGCCAGCAGCCTCGGGGCCGGGGAGCTGTTTTTT; CDR3 protein: CASSLGAGELFF
J gene: TRBJ2-7; clone size: .; V gene: TRBV12-3/TRBV12-4; D gene: TRBD1; CDR3 DNA: TGTGCCAGCAGTGACAGGGAGAACTACGAGCAGTACTTC; CDR3 protein: CASSDRENYEQYF
J gene: TRBJ2-7; clone size: .; V gene: TRBV5-1; D gene: .; CDR3 DNA: TGCGCCAGCAGCCACTCGGCGGGGGCACCCTACGAGCAGTACTTC; CDR3 protein: CASSHSAGAPYEQYF
J gene: TRBJ1-1; clone size: .; V gene: TRBV12-3/TRBV12-4; D gene: .; CDR3 DNA: TGTGCCAGCAGCCATATGAGGAACACTGAAGCTTTCTTT; CDR3 protein: CASSHMRNTEAFF
J gene: TRBJ2-1; clone size: .; V gene: TRBV25-1; D gene: .; CDR3 DNA: TGTGCCAGCAATCAGGCAATAGGGGATGAGCAGTTCTTC; CDR3 protein: CASNQAIGDEQFF